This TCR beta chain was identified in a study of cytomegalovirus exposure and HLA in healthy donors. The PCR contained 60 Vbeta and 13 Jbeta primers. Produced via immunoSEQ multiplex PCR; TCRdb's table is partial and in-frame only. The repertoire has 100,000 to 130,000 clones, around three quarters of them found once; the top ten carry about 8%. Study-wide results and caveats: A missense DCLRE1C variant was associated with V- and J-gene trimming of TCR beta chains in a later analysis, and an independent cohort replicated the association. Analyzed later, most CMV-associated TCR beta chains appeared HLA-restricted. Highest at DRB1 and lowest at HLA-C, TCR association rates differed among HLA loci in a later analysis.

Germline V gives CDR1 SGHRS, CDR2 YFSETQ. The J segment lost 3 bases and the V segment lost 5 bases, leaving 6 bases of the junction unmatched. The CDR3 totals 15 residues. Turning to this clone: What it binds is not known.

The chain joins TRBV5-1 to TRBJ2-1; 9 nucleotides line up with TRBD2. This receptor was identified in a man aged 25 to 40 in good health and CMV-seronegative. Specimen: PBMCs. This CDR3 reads CASRPLTSGYNEQFF. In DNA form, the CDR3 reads TGCGCCAGCAGGCCTTTGACTAGCGGCTACAATGAGCAGTTCTTC.